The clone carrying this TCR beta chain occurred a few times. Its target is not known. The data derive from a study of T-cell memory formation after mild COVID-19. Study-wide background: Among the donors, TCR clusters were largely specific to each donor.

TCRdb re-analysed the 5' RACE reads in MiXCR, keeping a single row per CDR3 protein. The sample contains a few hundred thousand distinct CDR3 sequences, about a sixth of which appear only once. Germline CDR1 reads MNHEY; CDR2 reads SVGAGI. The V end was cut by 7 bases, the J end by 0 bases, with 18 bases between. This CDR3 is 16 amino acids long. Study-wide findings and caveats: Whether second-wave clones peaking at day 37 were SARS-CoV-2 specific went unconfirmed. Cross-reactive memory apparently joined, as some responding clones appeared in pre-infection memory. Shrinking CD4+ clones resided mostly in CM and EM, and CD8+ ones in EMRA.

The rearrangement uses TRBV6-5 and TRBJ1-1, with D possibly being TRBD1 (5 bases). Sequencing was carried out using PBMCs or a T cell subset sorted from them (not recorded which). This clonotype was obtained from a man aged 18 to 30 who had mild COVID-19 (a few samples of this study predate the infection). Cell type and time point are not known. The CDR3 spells CASKRKGVDMNTEAFF. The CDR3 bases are TGTGCCAGCAAAAGGAAAGGGGTAGACATGAACACTGAAGCTTTCTTT.